This T cell receptor (beta chain) was observed in a study of identical twins (dated by TCRdb to about 2016). Regarding the research as a whole: To test whether fetal clonotypes persist, the study used deep sequencing on TCR alpha and beta repertoires from monozygotic twins, unrelated adults of various ages, and cord blood. Replicate twin experiments were performed at different times using different library preparation protocols to rule out contamination.

The germline V gene yields MGHRA for CDR1 and YSYEKL for CDR2. The CDR3 measures 19 amino acids from cysteine to phenylalanine. The only DNA kept is the CDR3, 57 bases in frame from the first base. V is reduced by 4 bases and J by 0 bases, leaving a spacing of 19 bases between them. The paper as a whole reports these results and caveats: Out-of-frame TCR alpha sharing in monozygotic twins was systematically underestimated by recombination models, whereas sharing between unrelated individuals was in agreement with the recombination models. Fewer insertions were carried by abundant cord blood beta clonotypes; a weaker similar trend was observed in young adult naive repertoires, while no such trend was observed in memory repertoires. Invariant T cells such as MAIT and iNKT could partly confound zero-insertion analyses, although diverse VJ usage argued against such confounding for most clonotypes. Compared with coincidental sharing between unrelated individuals, an excess of low generation-probability sequences was observed among out-of-frame TCR alpha sequences shared between twins. A weaker excess of twin sharing was found in beta out-of-frame sequences because the signal-to-noise ratio was lowered by fewer shared sequences. Because the same donors could not be followed over many years, conclusions were based on cross-sectional statistical analysis.

The protocol used for the library was 5' RACE. The sample was run on an Illumina HiSeq 2000. Template switching added a universal primer binding site, and the final cDNA carried a unique molecular identifier that allowed TCR cDNA molecules to be counted accurately. Specific primers in the conserved constant-segment region were used to synthesize first-strand cDNA for TCR alpha and beta chains. To control for contamination, every cDNA library was double barcoded, receiving both a SMART-Mk sample barcode and Illumina barcodes. TruSeq adapter sequences and Illumina sample barcodes were added in two successive PCR steps. TCR alpha and beta cDNA libraries were sequenced on the Illumina HiSeq platform with custom primers. Regarding the original processing steps: MiGEC was used to process raw reads and extract unique molecular identifiers, and MiXCR was used to find CDR3 positions. For each individual, recombination models were inferred using an EM algorithm with the repgenHMM and IGoR tools. Shared clonotypes were analyzed with the tcR package in R, and sharing was normalized by the product of cloneset sizes. Out-of-frame nonproductive sequences were analyzed to study raw recombination free of thymic and clonal selection effects. TCRdb passed the public sequencing reads through fastp at Q25 and MiXCR, retaining productive beta sequences. Each CDR3 protein appears once, grouped with its most common genes and DNA. TCRdb's processing, not the authors', yielded these V and J calls. In this sample the table shows about 470,000 distinct CDR3 sequences, 24% of which occur a single time. The ten largest clones add up to about 2.7% of the sample.

This clonotype was seen more than once but under ten times. No cognate antigen has been identified for it. Within one base of it there is no much larger clone, and no base qualities were kept. Every donor in the study was a healthy Caucasian. The twin cohort consisted of three pairs of female monozygotic twins, all aged 18 to 29 years. CD4+ and CD8+ T cell populations were isolated with positive isolation kits from Invitrogen. This sample was also put to use in a study of T cells expressing NK-cell markers. The second study's paper adds: Three sorted T-cell subsets (CD3+CD56+NKG2C+, CD3+CD56+NKG2C- and CD3+CD56-NKG2C+) from seven to nine donors had their TCR beta-chain repertoires profiled. Seven of the eight sequenced donors were HCMV-seropositive and one was HCMV-seronegative. To restrict sorting to alphabetaTCR-expressing T cells, an anti-gammadeltaTCR antibody was added in several experiments. In six donors, the dominant CD3+CD56+NKG2C+ clonotypes ranked among the top 10 CD8+ clonotypes, making up about 1.0-8% of CD8+ T cells. Those dominant clonotypes were again the most abundant among CD3+CD56-NKG2C+ cells in four donors, at roughly 25-60.1%. Whether the expanded NKG2C-expressing T cell clones were specific for HCMV antigens remained unclear. The study sequenced eight donors, all healthy volunteers chosen at random: three men and five women. To determine HCMV serostatus, a commercial ELISA kit was used to detect HCMV-specific IgG in serum. Reads were demultiplexed and grouped by UMI with MIGEC, and clonotypes were assembled and quantified with MiTCR. To remove erroneous sequences, TCR cDNA sequences were retained only when supported by two or more reads. Downstream repertoire analysis used the tcR package, and clonotypes were matched across fractions by CDR3 nucleotide sequence plus V segment. Antigen specificity was annotated against VDJdb with VDJmatch, allowing one amino acid substitution in CDR3.

This clonotype was obtained from a woman between 18 and 29 years old in good health. The chain uses TRBV4-1 and TRBJ2-6; TRBD1 might be the D gene, on 6 matching bases. Sequenced sample: CD4+ T cells sorted from blood. The CDR3 corresponds to CASSRSPTGSPSGANVLTF. DNA sequence: TGCGCCAGCAGCCGAAGCCCGACAGGTTCTCCCTCTGGGGCCAACGTCCTGACTTTC.